One T cell receptor beta chain is described in this entry. Its antigen is as yet unknown. Germline V gene data show CDR1 as SNHLY and CDR2 as FYNNEI. Unmatched junction bases numbered 9, after V lost 6 bases and J lost 6 bases. The CDR3 totals 15 residues. Using immunoSEQ multiplex PCR, the repertoire was profiled, and TCRdb retains in-frame clones only, with some absent. The sample lists a few million clones; around 90% were seen once. The sample is drawn from a study of shared clonotypes between healthy human individuals. The study, taken as a whole, reports: Relative to their counterparts shared across all four donors, non-shared clonotypes exhibited diminished generation probabilities. Owing to a small donor count, the genetic and exposure-history diversity represented was limited. Sharing across four donors was highest in naive CD4 (approximately 5%) and lowest in memory CD8 (0.4%).

The V call is TRBV2, the J call TRBJ2-5; 11 bases are shared with TRBD2. This clonotype was obtained from a young man in good health. What was sequenced was naive CD4+ T cells sorted from blood. Subset: CD45RA+ positively selected. The CDR3 nucleotides read TGTGCCAGCAGGTCCGAAAGACTAGCGGGACAGACCCAGTACTTC. Protein product: CASRSERLAGQTQYF.